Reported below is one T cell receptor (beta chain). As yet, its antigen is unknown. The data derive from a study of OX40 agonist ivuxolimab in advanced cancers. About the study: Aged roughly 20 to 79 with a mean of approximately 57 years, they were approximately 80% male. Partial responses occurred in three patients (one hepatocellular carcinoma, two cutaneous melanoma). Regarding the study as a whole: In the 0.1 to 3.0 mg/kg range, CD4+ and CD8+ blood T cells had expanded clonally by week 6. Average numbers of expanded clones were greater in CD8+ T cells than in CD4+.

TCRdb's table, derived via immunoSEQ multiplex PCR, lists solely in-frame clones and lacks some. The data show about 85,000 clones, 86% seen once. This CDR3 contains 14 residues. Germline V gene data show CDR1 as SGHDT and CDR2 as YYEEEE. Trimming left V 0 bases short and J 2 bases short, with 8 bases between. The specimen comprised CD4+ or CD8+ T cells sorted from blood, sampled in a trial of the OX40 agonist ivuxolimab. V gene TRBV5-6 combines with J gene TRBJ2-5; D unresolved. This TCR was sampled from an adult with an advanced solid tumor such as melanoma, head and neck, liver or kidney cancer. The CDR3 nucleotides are TGTGCCAGCAGCTTGGGTGGATTTCAAGAGACCCAGTACTTC. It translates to CASSLGGFQETQYF. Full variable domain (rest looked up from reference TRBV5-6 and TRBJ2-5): DAGVTQSPTHLIKTRGQQVTLRCSPKSGHDTVSWYQQALGQGPQFIFQYYEEEERQRGNFPDRFSGHQFPNYSSELNVNALLLGDSALYLCASSLGGFQETQYFGPGTRLLVL.